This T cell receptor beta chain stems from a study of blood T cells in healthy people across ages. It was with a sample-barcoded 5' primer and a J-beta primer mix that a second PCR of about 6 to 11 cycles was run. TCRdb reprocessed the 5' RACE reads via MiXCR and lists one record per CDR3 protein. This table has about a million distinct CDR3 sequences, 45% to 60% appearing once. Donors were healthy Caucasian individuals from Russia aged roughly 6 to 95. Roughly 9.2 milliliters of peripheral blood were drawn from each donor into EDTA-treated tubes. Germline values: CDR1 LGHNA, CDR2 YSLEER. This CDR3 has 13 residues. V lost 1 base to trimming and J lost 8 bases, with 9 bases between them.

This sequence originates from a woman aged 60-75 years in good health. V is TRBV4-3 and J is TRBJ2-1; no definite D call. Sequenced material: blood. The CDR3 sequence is CASSQVVGYEQFF. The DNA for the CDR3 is TGCGCCAGCAGCCAAGTCGTGGGATATGAGCAGTTCTTC.